A selection of T cell receptor beta chains follows, all from one sample in a study of blood T cell repertoires in COVID-19. Generated by immunoSEQ multiplex PCR, the TCRdb table keeps only in-frame clones and is missing some. Of about 210,000 clones in the sample, 81% were seen once. The sequencing input was PBMCs or T cells enriched from blood (not recorded which). The receptors come from a woman in her fifties or sixties with acute COVID-19. The CDR3 runs from the conserved cysteine through the conserved F or W.

>13|TRBV12-3/TRBV12-4
CASTTGGVQPQHF
>12|TRBV24-1
CATSPQGNEQFF
>14|TRBV19
CASSIKGSNYEQYF
>16|TRBV19
CASSRGDRVFDGELFF
>15|TRBV7-2
CASSLGVSTTGELFF
>14|TRBV28
CASSLGTGGFGYTF
>16|TRBV28
CASSLILAGETGELFF
>15|TRBV18
CASSPAALRNYGYTF
>13|TRBV5-1
CASSFGGNQPQHF
>17|TRBV18
CASSLKQGSGGANVLTF
>17|TRBV7-9
CASSSWGTGGATGELFF
>13|TRBV14
CASSQGANLEAFF
>15|TRBV5-1
CASRRALSGTETQYF
>18|TRBV29-1
CSVDTGLAGVSVADTQYF
>14|TRBV6-5
CASSRQGTRYEQYF
>15|TRBV11-3
CASSSFVNPGNIQYF
>14|TRBV7-2
CASSFSGTTYEQYF
>14|TRBV6-5
CASSLGQGNEKLFF
>15|TRBV18
CASSPTGTSSSGAFF
>13|TRBV19
CASRAGAAYGYTF
>21|TRBV14
CASSQDHRAGSRWSFNEKLFF
>15|TRBV3-1/TRBV3-2
CASSQSPGLAFEQYF
>17|TRBV28
CASSLWGVQGPGNTIYF
>16|TRBV19
CASSQAGTGAAGELFF
>13|TRBV12-3/TRBV12-4
CASSGRVGEKLFF
>15|TRBV18
CASSPIRDRQETQYF
>13|TRBV5-1
CASSSSTYYEQYF
>13|TRBV4-3
CASSQELVYGYTF
>15|TRBV3-1/TRBV3-2
CASSPDRQGHSPLHF
>16|TRBV28
CASSHTPTARQGGYTF
>14|TRBV5-1
CASATGTGSYEQYF
>14|TRBV6-5
CASRGLAGNNEQFF
>17|TRBV18
CASSPRQLRYSNQPQHF
>17|TRBV18
CASSPSARVDSGNTIYF
>14|TRBV18
CASSPDRVSYEQYF
>15|TRBV7-8
CASSLRGWNTGELFF
>14|TRBV7-9
CASSLNSRGYGYTF
>13|TRBV7-2
CAVKLGLAETQYF
>14|TRBV30
CAWSDRADNSPLHF
>14|TRBV19
CASSIDTPNNEQFF